The 6 T cell receptor beta chains presented below share a single source sample, sequenced in a study of cytomegalovirus exposure and HLA in healthy donors. It was with 60 Vbeta and 13 Jbeta primers that the PCR ran. The protocol was immunoSEQ multiplex PCR, while the TCRdb copy is restricted to in-frame clones and leaves out a portion. The profile shows some 120,000 clones, 75% to 85% of them singletons. Material: PBMCs. Every receptor here comes from a woman aged 18-30 years in good health and CMV-seropositive.

The rearrangement uses TRBV6-6 and TRBJ2-3; D may be TRBD1 (5 bases). Germline loops: CDR1 MNHNY, CDR2 SVGAGI (reference sequence). V lost 6 bases and J 6 bases, leaving 10 bases between the germline ends. CDR3 length: 12 amino acids. The CDR3 protein is CASSKGSDTQYF. The CDR3, as DNA: TGTGCCAGCAGCAAGGGGTCGGATACGCAGTATTTT.

V and J are TRBV6-6 and TRBJ2-4; D possibly corresponds to TRBD1 (6 bases). The V and J ends lost 4 bases and 13 bases respectively, with 14 bases between them. The germline CDR1 and CDR2 sequences are MNHNY and SVGAGI (reference sequence). This CDR3 is built from 12 residues. CDR3 nucleotides: TGTGCCAGCAGTTCGGGGACACGGGCACAGTACTTC. Protein product: CASSSGTRAQYF.

The table lists this clone with a count of one. This chain connects TRBV9 to TRBJ2-7; TRBD2 might be the D (6 bases). The germline CDR1 and CDR2 sequences are SGDLS and YYNGEE. CDR3 length: 16 residues. Between the trimmed V and J ends, which lost 0 bases and 0 bases, there was a span of 13 bases. The CDR3 nucleotides read TGTGCCAGCAGCGTAGGAGGCAATAGCGGCTCCTACGAGCAGTACTTC. Residues: CASSVGGNSGSYEQYF.

This clone was observed a single time. The chain combines TRBV27 with TRBJ2-2; TRBD2 might be the D (5 bases). The CDR3 consists of 15 residues. Per the germline V gene, CDR1 is MNHEY and CDR2 is SMNVEV (reference sequence). The V gene lost 3 bases and the J gene lost 7 bases, with 15 bases spanning the gap. The DNA for the CDR3 is TGTGCCAGCAGTTTTTCCACGGGGATGGGCGGGGAGCTGTTTTTT. Its protein is CASSFSTGMGGELFF.

The genes are TRBV6-6 and TRBJ2-5; 8 nucleotides align to TRBD2. Germline trimming cut 0 bases from V and 7 bases from J; bases unmatched to any gene: 7. This CDR3 comprises 15 residues. CDR1 MNHNY and CDR2 SVGAGI come from the germline V gene (reference sequence). CDR3 DNA: TGTGCCAGCAGTTACTCAGAGCGGGGGATGGGGACCCAGTACTTC. This sequence encodes CASSYSERGMGTQYF.

A single count supports this clone. V and J are TRBV6-1 and TRBJ1-1; D is unclear. CDR3 length: 12 amino acids. Germline CDR1 MNHNS, CDR2 SASEGT. V lost 5 bases and J lost 5, with 9 bases in between. CDR3 amino acids: CASSLRKTEAFF. Here the CDR3 DNA reads TGTGCCAGCAGTTTGAGGAAGACTGAAGCTTTCTTT.